This T cell receptor beta chain is drawn from a study of regulatory T cells in long-lasting Graves disease. This clonotype was counted ten times or more. Time point specified: newly diagnosed GD, antithyroid drugs for less than 3 months. Isolated PBMC RNA provided the starting material for the TCR library. In building TCR beta libraries, iRepertoire HTBI primers were used together with Arm-PCR of CDR3 regions. Each CDR3 protein is one row after TCRdb ran MiXCR on the multiplex PCR reads. The sample lists around 480,000 distinct CDR3 sequences, 15% to 20% occurring once. This same sample was also taken into another study, of T cells in Graves' hyperthyroidism and ophthalmopathy.

Sequencing used peripheral blood mononuclear cells (PBMCs), obtained at new diagnosis, from a patient treated with antithyroid drugs. This clonotype originated in a woman aged 35-65 years with Graves disease.

For the CDR3, the DNA is TGTGCCAGTACCCCGACAGAGGACCTATACGAGCAGTACTTC. This translates into CASTPTEDLYEQYF. The chain recombines TRBV19 with TRBJ2-7, with a weak D call TRBD1 (5 bases). From germline, CDR1 is LNHDA and CDR2 SQIVND (reference sequence). The CDR3 loop spans 14 amino acids. The V end lost 7 bases, the J end lost 4 bases, and 17 bases lay between the germline ends.